The source of this T cell receptor beta chain is a study of blood T cell repertoires in COVID-19. Method: immunoSEQ multiplex PCR; TCRdb's copy keeps in-frame clones and lacks some. The repertoire holds roughly 250,000 clones, with around nine tenths as singletons. Cohort allocation depended upon clinical history that participants reported. Per germline, CDR1 MGHRA and CDR2 YSYEKL. CDR3 length equals 16 residues. Trimming cost V 2 bases and J 4 bases; bases outside gene matches: 10. The sample consisted of PBMCs or T cells enriched from blood (not recorded which). This TCR derives from a woman aged 50 to 60 who had recovered from COVID-19. The V and J genes are TRBV4-1 and TRBJ1-1; 7 nucleotides agree with TRBD1. The CDR3 DNA reads as TGCGCCAGCAGCCAAAGATCGACAGGGACCATCACTGAAGCTTTCTTT. Its translation is CASSQRSTGTITEAFF.